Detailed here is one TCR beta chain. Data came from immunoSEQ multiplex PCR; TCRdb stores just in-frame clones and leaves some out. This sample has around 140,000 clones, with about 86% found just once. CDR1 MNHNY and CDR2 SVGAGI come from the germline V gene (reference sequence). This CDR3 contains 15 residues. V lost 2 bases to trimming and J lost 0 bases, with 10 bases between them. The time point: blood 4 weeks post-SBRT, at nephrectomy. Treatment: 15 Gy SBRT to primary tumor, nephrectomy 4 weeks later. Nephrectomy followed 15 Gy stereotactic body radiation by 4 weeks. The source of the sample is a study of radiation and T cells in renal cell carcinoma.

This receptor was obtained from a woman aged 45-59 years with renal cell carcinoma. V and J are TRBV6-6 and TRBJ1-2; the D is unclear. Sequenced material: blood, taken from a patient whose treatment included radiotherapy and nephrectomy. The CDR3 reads CASSYLKDSNYGYTF. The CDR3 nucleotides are TGTGCCAGCAGTTACCTAAAGGATTCTAACTATGGCTACACCTTC.